The 23 T cell receptor beta chains given below trace back to one sample, sequenced in a study of blood T cells in healthy people across ages. Using a J-beta primer mix together with a sample-barcoded 5' primer, a second PCR was run for about 7 to 12 cycles. TCRdb called the 5' RACE reads again in MiXCR, with one record for every CDR3 protein. The profile covers over 600,000 distinct CDR3 sequences, with about half appearing a single time and around 18% taken by the ten largest. The sequenced sample consisted of blood. The receptors shown here come from an older man in good health.

The V and J genes are TRBV27 and TRBJ2-3, with D possibly being TRBD2 (6 bases). The CDR3 is 15 amino acids. The V gene's germline CDR1 is MNHEY and CDR2 SMNVEV (reference sequence). The V and J ends lost 8 bases and 3 bases respectively, with 18 bases between them. The CDR3 DNA is TGTGCCAGCCGATACCGACTAGTGGTTACAGATACGCAGTATTTT. It codes for CASRYRLVVTDTQYF.

This clonotype was seen once. J is TRBJ1-2 and V is TRBV20-1, with a weak D call TRBD1 (6 bases). The CDR3 is 14 residues long. Per the germline V gene, CDR1 is DFQATT and CDR2 is SNEGSKA (reference sequence). Trimming shortened V by 3 bases and J by 5 bases, and 16 bases separated the two germline ends. CDR3 bases: TGCAGTGCTAGCCTGGAGGGGGATTTGTATGGCTACACCTTC. Its protein product is CSASLEGDLYGYTF.

The J gene is TRBJ2-1, the V gene TRBV20-1, with 8 bases fitting TRBD2. Germline-derived CDR1 and CDR2 are DFQATT and SNEGSKA (reference sequence). The CDR3 loop spans 15 amino acids. The V and J ends lost 3 bases and 3 bases, in that order; junction bases with no gene match: 7. CDR3 amino acids: CSARRGTRGYNEQFF. CDR3 bases: TGCAGTGCTAGGCGCGGGACTAGAGGCTACAATGAGCAGTTCTTC.

The CDR3 spells CASSAASGSVKTQYF. The CDR3 bases are TGTGCCAGCAGTGCGGCTAGCGGGAGTGTTAAGACCCAGTACTTC. The rearrangement joins TRBV2 to TRBJ2-5, with 10 nucleotides matching TRBD2. With 4 bases clipped from V and 6 bases from J, the junction kept 8 bases outside the gene matches. The CDR3 runs 15 residues. Germline CDR1 reads SNHLY; CDR2 reads FYNNEI.

V is TRBV7-2 and J is TRBJ2-5; D uncertain. Germline CDR1 SGHTA, CDR2 FQGNSA. Deletions cut 1 base from V and 5 bases from J, with 11 bases between. This CDR3 region has 14 residues. CDR3 DNA sequence: TGTGCCAGCAGCTTAGAAGTGGGATCCGAGACCCAGTACTTC. Translating it yields CASSLEVGSETQYF.

V gene TRBV28 combines with J gene TRBJ2-5; D possibly matches TRBD1 or TRBD2 (5 bases each). V shed 6 bases and J shed 4 bases, with 18 bases lying between them. Germline V gene lookup returns CDR1 MDHEN and CDR2 SYDVKM. The CDR3 has 15 amino acids. This CDR3 reads CASSLTLGTVETQYF. The CDR3 region has the DNA TGTGCCAGCAGCCTAACCCTAGGGACCGTAGAGACCCAGTACTTC.

This clonotype was detected a few times. The rearrangement uses TRBV12-3 or TRBV12-4 and TRBJ2-1; perhaps D is TRBD1 or TRBD2 (6 bases each). The V gene lost 5 bases and the J gene lost 9 bases, with 14 bases spanning the gap. The CDR3 has 13 residues. For the CDR3, the DNA is TGTGCCAGCAGTCCCGTACAGGGAGGTGAGCAGTTCTTC. It specifies CASSPVQGGEQFF.

This clonotype has only one observation. The rearrangement joins TRBV7-9 to TRBJ1-4, with TRBD1 as a possible D gene (6 bases). From germline, CDR1 is SEHNR and CDR2 FQNEAQ (reference sequence). CDR3 length: 17 amino acids. V lost 5 bases, J lost 7 bases, and 23 bases lay in between. The CDR3 here is CASSNHISGVRGEKLFF. Here the CDR3 DNA reads TGTGCCAGCAGCAACCACATCTCAGGGGTGAGGGGTGAAAAACTGTTTTTT.

The rearrangement links TRBV28 to TRBJ2-3, with 9 bases fitting TRBD1. The CDR3 consists of 15 residues. In germline, CDR1 is MDHEN, CDR2 SYDVKM. After removal of 1 base from V and 5 bases from J, the junction contained 4 bases not matched to a gene. CDR3 loop: CASSLSGQGQDTQYF. DNA of the CDR3: TGTGCCAGCAGTTTATCGGGACAGGGTCAAGATACGCAGTATTTT.

This clonotype was seen a few times. This rearrangement joins TRBV5-1 to TRBJ2-1, with D perhaps TRBD1 (5 bases). The CDR3 extends over 13 amino acids. Trimming took off 6 bases at V and 8 bases at J, with 15 bases between the two ends. The germline V gene has CDR1 SGHRS and CDR2 YFSETQ. This chain's CDR3 is CASTRVVGDEQFF. CDR3 DNA sequence: TGCGCCAGCACCAGGGTAGTCGGAGATGAGCAGTTCTTC.

This clonotype showed up many times. This rearrangement joins TRBV4-2 to TRBJ2-5, with 10 bases lining up with TRBD2. Germline lookup yields CDR1 LGHNA and CDR2 YNFKEQ. With 3 bases clipped from V and 2 bases from J, the junction kept 9 bases outside the gene matches. This CDR3 region has 17 residues. CDR3 sequence (DNA): TGTGCCAGCAGCCAGTCCGGTGCTAGCGGGGGTCAAGAGACCCAGTACTTC. This gives the protein CASSQSGASGGQETQYF.

This chain joins TRBV27 and TRBJ2-3, with TRBD1 matching 9 bases. The CDR3 loop spans 15 amino acids. The germline V gene has CDR1 MNHEY and CDR2 SMNVEV (reference sequence). Unmatched junction bases numbered 5, after V lost 3 bases and J lost 4 bases. The CDR3 loop reads CASSLRDRASDTQYF. The CDR3 DNA sequence: TGTGCCAGCAGTTTGAGGGACAGGGCCTCAGATACGCAGTATTTT.

The chain combines TRBV11-1 with TRBJ2-2; 13 positions match TRBD2. V gave up 6 bases and J gave up 7 bases; unmatched junction bases: 8. Germline V lookup: CDR1 SGHAT, CDR2 FQDESV (reference sequence). The CDR3 loop spans 16 amino acids. The DNA for the CDR3 is TGTGCCAGCAGTCCAAGACTAGCGGGAGGTATCGGGGAGCTGTTTTTT. The encoded protein is CASSPRLAGGIGELFF.

The J gene is TRBJ2-3, the V gene TRBV7-3; 10 bases fit TRBD2. Trimming at V came to 1 base and at J to 2 bases, leaving 6 bases not matched to a gene. CDR1 SGHTA and CDR2 FQGTGA come from the germline V gene. CDR3 length: 17 residues. For the CDR3, the DNA is TGTGCCAGCAGCTTAAACGGACTAGCGGATCCCACAGATACGCAGTATTTT. Protein product: CASSLNGLADPTDTQYF.

The chain uses TRBV11-2 and TRBJ1-4; 12 bases are a match to TRBD1. CDR1 is SGHAT and CDR2 is FQNNGV in the germline V gene. Unmatched junction bases numbered 8, after V lost 7 bases and J lost 8 bases. This CDR3 has 15 residues. The CDR3 DNA reads as TGTGCCAGCACCGGAGGGACAGGGGGCAACGAAAAACTGTTTTTT. It yields the protein CASTGGTGGNEKLFF.

This clonotype was detected ten times or more. The V and J genes are TRBV11-3 and TRBJ2-1, with TRBD2 as a possible D gene (6 bases). This CDR3 has 20 residues. Per germline, CDR1 SGHNT and CDR2 YENEEA. V was clipped by 1 base and J by 0 bases, with 22 bases between them. The CDR3 DNA sequence: TGTGCCAGCAGCTTAGGGTCCGGGGAGGTGTCCATGAGCTCCTACAATGAGCAGTTCTTC. Its translation is CASSLGSGEVSMSSYNEQFF.

This clonotype has a handful of counts. The chain recombines TRBV12-3 or TRBV12-4 with TRBJ1-3; unclear D gene. CDR3 length: 15 residues. Trimming pared 5 bases from V and 0 bases from J, leaving 11 bases between. In DNA form, the CDR3 reads TGTGCCAGCAGTCCGGAAGGGAGCTCTGGAAACACCATATATTTT. It translates to CASSPEGSSGNTIYF.

This clonotype was observed once. The chain couples TRBV9 to TRBJ1-6; the match to TRBD1 covers 7 bases. CDR3 length equals 16 residues. CDR1 and CDR2 (germline): SGDLS, YYNGEE. V shed 4 bases, J shed 5 bases, and the junction held 9 bases outside the gene matches. The CDR3, as DNA: TGTGCCAGCAGCTCACCCCCGGGACAGCATAATTCACCCCTCCACTTT. It specifies CASSSPPGQHNSPLHF.

This clonotype was found a few times. The chain recombines TRBV4-3 with TRBJ1-5; the match to TRBD1 covers 10 bases. The CDR3 has 15 amino acids. In germline, CDR1 is LGHNA, CDR2 YSLEER. The junction had 10 bases not matched to a gene; V was cut back by 4 bases and J by 10 bases. As DNA, the CDR3 is TGCGCCAGCAGCCTCGACAGGGGGCGAGAATGTCCCCAGCATTTT. Translation: CASSLDRGRECPQHF.

The J gene is TRBJ2-3, the V gene TRBV7-2, with D possibly TRBD2 on 5 matching bases. CDR1 and CDR2 from the germline V gene are SGHTA and FQGNSA. The V end was cut by 5 bases, the J end by 4 bases, with 13 bases between. The length of the CDR3 is 14 residues. The CDR3 loop reads CASSTQTGADTQYF. The CDR3 region has the DNA TGTGCCAGCAGCACGCAGACCGGGGCAGATACGCAGTATTTT. Together with reference TRBV7-2 and TRBJ2-3, the CDR3 gives the full variable domain: GAGVSQSPSNKVTEKGKDVELRCDPISGHTALYWYRQSLGQGLEFLIYFQGNSAPDKSGLPSDRFSAERTGGSVSTLTIQRTQQEDSAVYLCASSTQTGADTQYFGPGTRLTVL.

The gene calls are TRBV20-1 and TRBJ2-3, with a weak D call TRBD2 (6 bases). This CDR3 is 15 amino acids long. Germline V CDR1 and CDR2: DFQATT, SNEGSKA (reference sequence). V was trimmed by 1 base and J by 2 bases, leaving 13 bases between them. This CDR3 reads CSARGGLPHTDTQYF. CDR3 nucleotides: TGCAGTGCTAGAGGTGGACTACCTCACACAGATACGCAGTATTTT.

This clonotype is a singleton in its sample. The chain links TRBV6-2 or TRBV6-3 to TRBJ2-7; D is perhaps TRBD1 (5 bases). V gave up 8 bases and J gave up 7 bases, with 24 bases separating them. The germline CDR1 and CDR2 sequences are MNHEY and SVGEGT. This CDR3 spans 15 amino acids. CDR3 nucleotide sequence: TGTGCCAGCCGCGACCGGAGTGGCCGTGGGGCGGAGCAGTACTTC. It yields the protein CASRDRSGRGAEQYF.

The chain combines TRBV12-3 or TRBV12-4 with TRBJ2-3; D unclear. The CDR3 runs to 15 residues. V lost 5 bases and J lost 3, with 15 bases in between. The CDR3 DNA sequence: TGTGCCAGCAGTGCGAGGAGAGTTGGGACAGATACGCAGTATTTT. It codes for CASSARRVGTDTQYF.